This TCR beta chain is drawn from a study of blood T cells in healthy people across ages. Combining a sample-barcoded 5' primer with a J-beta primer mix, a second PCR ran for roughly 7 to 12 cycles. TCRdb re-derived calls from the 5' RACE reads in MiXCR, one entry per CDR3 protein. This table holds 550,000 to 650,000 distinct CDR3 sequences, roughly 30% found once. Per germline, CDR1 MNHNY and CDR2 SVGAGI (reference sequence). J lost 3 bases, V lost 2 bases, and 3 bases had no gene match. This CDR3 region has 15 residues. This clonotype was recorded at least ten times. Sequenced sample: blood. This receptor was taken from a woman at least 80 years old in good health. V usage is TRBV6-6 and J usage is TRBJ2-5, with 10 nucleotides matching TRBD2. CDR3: CASSYASGGEETQYF. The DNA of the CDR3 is TGTGCCAGCAGTTACGCTAGCGGGGGCGAAGAGACCCAGTACTTC.